The 2 T cell receptor beta chains below all came from one sample that was sequenced in a study of T cells in Graves' hyperthyroidism and ophthalmopathy. The source material, RNA transcripts, was used to amplify TCR beta CDR3 regions. The TCR CDR3 was amplified in a first-round RT-PCR using the HTBI primer set. One entry per CDR3 protein results from TCRdb running MiXCR on the multiplex PCR reads. Of 500,000 to 800,000 distinct CDR3 sequences listed, 45% were seen once; the top ten hold less than 9%. The specimen sequenced was peripheral blood or thyroid tissue (not recorded which). Receptors originate from an adult man with Graves' disease, either hyperthyroidism or ophthalmopathy (not recorded which).

The sample holds a few counts of this clonotype. The junction and the germline gene differ at one end; a read error may be behind it. The chain uses TRBV10-3 and TRBJ1-6; tentatively, D is TRBD1 (5 bases). This CDR3 comprises 15 residues. Germline lookup yields CDR1 ENHRY and CDR2 SYGVKD. DNA for the CDR3: TGTGCCAGCAGTTGGGGGACGGGCTATAATTCACCCCTCCACTTT. This translates into CASSWGTGYNSPLHF.

Concerning this clonotype: Since the CDR3 does not end with the conserved phenylalanine or tryptophan, this likely comes from a read error. The V gene is TRBV25-1, the J gene TRBJ1-4; D unclear. Trimming took off 2 bases at V and 6 bases at J, with 1 base between the two ends. Looked up from germline, CDR1 is MGHDK and CDR2 is SYGVNS. This CDR3 has 11 amino acids. CDR3 in DNA: TGTGCCAGCAGTGAACATGAAAAACTGTTTCTT. Its translation: CASSEHEKLFL.